A selection of T cell receptor beta chains follows, all from one sample in a study of blood T cells in healthy people across ages. TCRdb reanalysed the 5' RACE reads using MiXCR and keeps one entry per CDR3 protein. The table lists just over 800,000 distinct CDR3 sequences, about 62% of them singletons, with roughly a quarter in the top ten. Sequenced input: blood. These receptors were taken from a young man in good health. Both conserved end residues are part of each CDR3. The order of the fields is V gene, J gene, D gene, CDR3 protein, CDR3 DNA. The D gene is left open where the match is weak.

>TRBV11-3|TRBJ2-1|-
CASSSGHLYNEQFF
TGTGCCAGCAGCTCCGGACACCTCTACAATGAGCAGTTCTTC
>TRBV6-2/TRBV6-3|TRBJ2-7|TRBD2
CASSSRPPNPRGGLGEQYF
TGTGCCAGCAGTTCTCGCCCACCTAATCCTAGGGGAGGGCTCGGTGAGCAGTACTTC
>TRBV7-6|TRBJ1-6|-
CASSLGPRREGSPLHF
TGTGCCAGCAGCTTAGGCCCTCGGAGGGAGGGTTCACCCCTCCACTTT
>TRBV4-3|TRBJ2-3|-
CASSQLDGSTDTQYF
TGCGCCAGCAGCCAACTGGACGGAAGCACAGATACGCAGTATTTT
>TRBV11-2|TRBJ2-1|-
CASSLGKNEQFF
TGTGCCAGCAGCTTAGGAAAAAATGAGCAGTTCTTC
>TRBV15|TRBJ2-5|-
CATSKDRRDPSFKSIEETQYF
TGTGCCACCAGCAAAGACCGCCGGGACCCATCATTTAAAAGTATCGAGGAGACCCAGTACTTC
>TRBV28|TRBJ1-2|TRBD1
CASSRAGTGNGYTF
TGTGCCAGCAGCCGGGCGGGGACAGGGAATGGCTACACCTTC
>TRBV3-1|TRBJ1-1|-
CASSSPQMNTEAFF
TGTGCCAGCAGCTCTCCACAGATGAACACTGAAGCTTTCTTT
>TRBV10-3|TRBJ1-2|TRBD1
CAISEAGTGRDYGYTF
TGTGCCATCAGTGAGGCTGGGACAGGGCGGGACTATGGCTACACCTTC
>TRBV6-6|TRBJ1-5|TRBD1
CASEPGQGRRQPQHF
TGTGCCAGCGAGCCGGGACAGGGAAGGCGTCAGCCCCAGCATTTT
>TRBV29-1|TRBJ2-7|-
CSVEPSSYNEQYF
TGCAGCGTTGAACCGAGCTCCTACAATGAGCAGTACTTC